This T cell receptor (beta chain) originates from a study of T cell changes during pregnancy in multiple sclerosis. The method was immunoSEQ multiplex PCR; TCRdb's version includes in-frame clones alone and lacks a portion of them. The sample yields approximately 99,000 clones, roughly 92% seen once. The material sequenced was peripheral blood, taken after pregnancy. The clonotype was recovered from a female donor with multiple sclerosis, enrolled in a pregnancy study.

The CDR3 here is CASSIGGAGYTF. For the CDR3, the DNA is TGTGCCAGTAGTATTGGCGGGGCTGGCTACACCTTC. V gene TRBV19 combines with J gene TRBJ1-2; D possibly corresponds to TRBD1 (5 bases). V lost 3 bases to trimming and J lost 7 bases, with 9 bases between them. The germline gives CDR1 LNHDA, CDR2 SQIVND (reference sequence). The CDR3 has 12 amino acids.